This T cell receptor (beta chain) was identified in a study of control samples from healthy donors and cancer patients. Per germline, CDR1 KGHSH and CDR2 LQKENI. CDR3 length: 14 residues. J lost 7 bases, V lost 2 bases, and 4 bases had no gene match. The assay was immunoSEQ multiplex PCR, and TCRdb's table has in-frame clones only and misses some. The sample has approximately 17,000 clones; around 90% are singletons. The TCR originated in a man aged 55 to 69 with head and neck cancer. The chain combines TRBV18 with TRBJ1-4; 7 bases map to TRBD1. Sequenced material: PBMCs. In nucleotides, the CDR3 is TGTGCCAGCTCACCAACAGGGGCGGGTGAAAAACTGTTTTTT. Its translation is CASSPTGAGEKLFF.